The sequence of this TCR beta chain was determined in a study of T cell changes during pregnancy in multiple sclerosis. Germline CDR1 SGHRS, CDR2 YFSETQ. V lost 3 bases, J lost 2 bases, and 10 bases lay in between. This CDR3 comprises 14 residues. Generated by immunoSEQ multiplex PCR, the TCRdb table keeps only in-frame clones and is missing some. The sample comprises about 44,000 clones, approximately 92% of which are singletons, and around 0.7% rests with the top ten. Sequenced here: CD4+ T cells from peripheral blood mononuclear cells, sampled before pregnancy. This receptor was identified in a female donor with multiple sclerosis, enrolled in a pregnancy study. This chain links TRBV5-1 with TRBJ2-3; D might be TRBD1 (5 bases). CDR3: CASSSTAYTDTQYF. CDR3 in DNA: TGCGCCAGCAGCTCGACAGCGTACACAGATACGCAGTATTTT.